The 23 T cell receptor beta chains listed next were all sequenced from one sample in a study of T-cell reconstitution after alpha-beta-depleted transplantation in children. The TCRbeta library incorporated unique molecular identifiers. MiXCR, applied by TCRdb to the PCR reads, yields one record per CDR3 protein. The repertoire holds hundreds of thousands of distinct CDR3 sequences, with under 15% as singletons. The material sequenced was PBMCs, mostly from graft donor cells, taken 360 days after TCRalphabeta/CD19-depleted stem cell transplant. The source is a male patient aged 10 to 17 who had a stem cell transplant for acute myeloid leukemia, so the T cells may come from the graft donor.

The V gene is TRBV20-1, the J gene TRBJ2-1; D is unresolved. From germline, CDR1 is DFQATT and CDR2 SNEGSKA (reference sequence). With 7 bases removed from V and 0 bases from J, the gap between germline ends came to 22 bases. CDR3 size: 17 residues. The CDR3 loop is CSVQPFPTGSSYNEQFF. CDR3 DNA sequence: TGCAGTGTCCAACCCTTCCCGACTGGAAGCTCCTACAATGAGCAGTTCTTC.

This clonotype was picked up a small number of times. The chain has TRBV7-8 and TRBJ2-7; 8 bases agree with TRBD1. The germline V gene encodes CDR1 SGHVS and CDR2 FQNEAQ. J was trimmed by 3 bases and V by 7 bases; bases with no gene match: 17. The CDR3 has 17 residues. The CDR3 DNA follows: TGTGCCAGCACCTCCCAAAAGGCCGGACAGGGTCACTACGAGCAGTACTTC. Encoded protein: CASTSQKAGQGHYEQYF.

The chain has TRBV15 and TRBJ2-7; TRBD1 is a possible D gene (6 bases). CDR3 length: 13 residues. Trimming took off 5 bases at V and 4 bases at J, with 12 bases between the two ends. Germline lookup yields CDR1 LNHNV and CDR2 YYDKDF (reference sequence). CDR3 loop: CATSLPQGYEQYF. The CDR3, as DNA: TGTGCCACCAGCTTGCCACAGGGTTACGAGCAGTACTTC.

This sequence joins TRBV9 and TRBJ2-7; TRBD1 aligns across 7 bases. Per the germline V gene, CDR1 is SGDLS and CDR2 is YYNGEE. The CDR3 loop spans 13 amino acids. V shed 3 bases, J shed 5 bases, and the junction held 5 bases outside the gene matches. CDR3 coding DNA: TGTGCCAGCAGCGCACAGGGGTACCACGAGCAGTACTTC. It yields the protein CASSAQGYHEQYF.

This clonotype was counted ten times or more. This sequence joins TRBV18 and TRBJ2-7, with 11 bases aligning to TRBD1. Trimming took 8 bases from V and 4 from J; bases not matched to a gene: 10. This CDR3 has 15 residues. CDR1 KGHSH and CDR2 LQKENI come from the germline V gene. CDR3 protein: CASSPPGQGAYEQYF. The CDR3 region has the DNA TGTGCCAGCAGCCCCCCAGGACAGGGGGCTTACGAGCAGTACTTC.

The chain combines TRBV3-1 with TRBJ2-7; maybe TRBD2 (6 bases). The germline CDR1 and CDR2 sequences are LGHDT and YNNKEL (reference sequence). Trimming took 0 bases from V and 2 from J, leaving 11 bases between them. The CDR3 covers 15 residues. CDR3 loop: CASSQERERAYEQYF. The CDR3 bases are TGTGCCAGCAGCCAAGAGCGGGAAAGGGCCTACGAGCAGTACTTC.

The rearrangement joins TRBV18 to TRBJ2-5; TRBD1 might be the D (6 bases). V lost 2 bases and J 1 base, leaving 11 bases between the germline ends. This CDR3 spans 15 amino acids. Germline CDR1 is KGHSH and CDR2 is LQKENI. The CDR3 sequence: CASSPTSGVQETQYF. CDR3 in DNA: TGTGCCAGCTCACCAACTTCAGGGGTCCAAGAGACCCAGTACTTC.

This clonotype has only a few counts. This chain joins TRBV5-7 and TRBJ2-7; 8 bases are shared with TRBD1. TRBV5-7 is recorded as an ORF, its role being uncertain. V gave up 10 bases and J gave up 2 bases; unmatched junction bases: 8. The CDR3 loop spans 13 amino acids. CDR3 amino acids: CAVHAGGTYEQYF. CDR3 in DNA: TGTGCCGTACATGCAGGGGGCACCTACGAGCAGTACTTC.

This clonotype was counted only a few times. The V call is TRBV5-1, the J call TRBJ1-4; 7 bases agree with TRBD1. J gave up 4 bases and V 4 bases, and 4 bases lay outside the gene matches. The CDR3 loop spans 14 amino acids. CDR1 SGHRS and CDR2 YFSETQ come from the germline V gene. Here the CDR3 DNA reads TGCGCCAGCAGCCGGACAGGCCTTAATGAAAAACTGTTTTTT. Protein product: CASSRTGLNEKLFF.

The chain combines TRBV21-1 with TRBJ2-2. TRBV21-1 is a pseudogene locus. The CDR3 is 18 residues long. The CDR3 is CASSKDGSPGSHTGELFF. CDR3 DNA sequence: TGTGCCAGCAGCAAAGATGGCTCGCCAGGATCCCACACCGGGGAGCTGTTTTTT.

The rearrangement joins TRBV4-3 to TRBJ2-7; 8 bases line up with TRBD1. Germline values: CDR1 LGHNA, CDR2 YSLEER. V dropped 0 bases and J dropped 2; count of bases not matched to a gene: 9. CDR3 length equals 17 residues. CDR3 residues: CASSQEGVGQVPYEQYF. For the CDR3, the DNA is TGCGCCAGCAGCCAAGAAGGGGTGGGACAGGTTCCCTACGAGCAGTACTTC.

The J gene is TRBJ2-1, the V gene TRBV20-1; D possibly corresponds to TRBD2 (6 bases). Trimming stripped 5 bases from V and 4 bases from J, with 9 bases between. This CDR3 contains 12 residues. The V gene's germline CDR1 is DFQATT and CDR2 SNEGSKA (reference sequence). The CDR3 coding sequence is TGCAGTGCTCCCAGCGGGTACAATGAGCAGTTCTTC. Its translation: CSAPSGYNEQFF.

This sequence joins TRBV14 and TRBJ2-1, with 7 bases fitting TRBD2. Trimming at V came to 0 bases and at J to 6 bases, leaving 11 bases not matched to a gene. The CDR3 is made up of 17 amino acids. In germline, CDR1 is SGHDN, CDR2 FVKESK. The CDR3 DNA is TGTGCCAGCAGCCAAGATCCCTCTAGCGGCCCTGTCAATGAGCAGTTCTTC. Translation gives CASSQDPSSGPVNEQFF. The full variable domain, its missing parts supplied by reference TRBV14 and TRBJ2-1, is EAGVTQFPSHSVIEKGQTVTLRCDPISGHDNLYWYRRVMGKEIKFLLHFVKESKQDESGMPNNRFLAERTGGTYSTLKVQPAELEDSGVYFCASSQDPSSGPVNEQFFGPGTRLTVL.

In DNA, the CDR3 is TGCAGTGCTAGGACCGGGACTAGCGGGAGAGCAGATACGCAGTATTTT. It yields the protein CSARTGTSGRADTQYF. The rearrangement joins TRBV20-1 to TRBJ2-3, with 14 bases aligning to TRBD2. V trimming: 3 bases; J trimming: 4 bases; junction bases outside the gene matches: 6. The germline V gene has CDR1 DFQATT and CDR2 SNEGSKA (reference sequence). CDR3 length: 16 residues.

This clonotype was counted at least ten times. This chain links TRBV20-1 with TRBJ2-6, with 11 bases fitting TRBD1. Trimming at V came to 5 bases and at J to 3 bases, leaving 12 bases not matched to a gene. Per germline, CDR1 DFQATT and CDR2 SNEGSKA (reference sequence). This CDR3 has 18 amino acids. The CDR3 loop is CSADTGTGGFFGANVLTF. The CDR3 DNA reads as TGCAGTGCTGATACCGGGACAGGGGGATTCTTTGGGGCCAACGTCCTGACTTTC.

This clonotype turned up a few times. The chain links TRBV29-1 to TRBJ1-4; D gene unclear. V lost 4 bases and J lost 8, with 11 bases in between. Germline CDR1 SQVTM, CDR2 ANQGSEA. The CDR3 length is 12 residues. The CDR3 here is CSVAKTREKLFF. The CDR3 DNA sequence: TGCAGCGTTGCCAAAACCCGGGAAAAACTGTTTTTT.

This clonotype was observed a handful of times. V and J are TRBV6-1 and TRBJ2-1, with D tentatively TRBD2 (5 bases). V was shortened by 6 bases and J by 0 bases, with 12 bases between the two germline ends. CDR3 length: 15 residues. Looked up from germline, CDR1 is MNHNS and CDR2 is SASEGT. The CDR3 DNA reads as TGTGCCAGCAGCCGGGGTTCTCTCTCCTACAATGAGCAGTTCTTC. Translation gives CASSRGSLSYNEQFF.

CDR3 amino acids: CSARTGILTGELFF. CDR3 nucleotide sequence: TGCAGTGCCCGGACAGGGATTTTAACCGGGGAGCTGTTTTTT. V gene TRBV20-1 combines with J gene TRBJ2-2, with 8 bases lining up with TRBD1. CDR3 length: 14 amino acids. The germline CDR1 and CDR2 sequences are DFQATT and SNEGSKA (reference sequence). V was clipped by 6 bases and J by 5 bases; unmatched bases: 8.

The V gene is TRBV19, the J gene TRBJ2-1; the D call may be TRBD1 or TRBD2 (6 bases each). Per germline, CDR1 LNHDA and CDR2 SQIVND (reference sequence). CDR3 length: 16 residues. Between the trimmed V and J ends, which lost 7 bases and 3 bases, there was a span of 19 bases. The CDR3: CASTLGGPGIYNEQFF. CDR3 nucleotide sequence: TGTGCCAGTACCTTAGGGGGGCCAGGAATCTACAATGAGCAGTTCTTC. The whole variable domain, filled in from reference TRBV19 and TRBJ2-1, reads DGGITQSPKYLFRKEGQNVTLSCEQNLNHDAMYWYRQDPGQGLRLIYYSQIVNDFQKGDIAEGYSVSREKKESFPLTVTSAQKNPTAFYLCASTLGGPGIYNEQFFGPGTRLTVL.

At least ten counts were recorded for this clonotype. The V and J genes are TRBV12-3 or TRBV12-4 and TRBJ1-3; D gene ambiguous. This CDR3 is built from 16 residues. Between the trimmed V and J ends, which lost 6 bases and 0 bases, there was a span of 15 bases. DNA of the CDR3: TGTGCCAGCAGCTTATTTTACAGAAGCTCTGGAAACACCATATATTTT. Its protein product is CASSLFYRSSGNTIYF.

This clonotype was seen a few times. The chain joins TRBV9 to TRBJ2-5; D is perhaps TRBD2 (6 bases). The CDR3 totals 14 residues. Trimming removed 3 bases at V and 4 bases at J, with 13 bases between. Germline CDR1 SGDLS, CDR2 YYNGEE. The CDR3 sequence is CASSAGSVGETQYF. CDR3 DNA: TGTGCCAGCAGCGCCGGGAGTGTAGGAGAGACCCAGTACTTC.

The CDR3 nucleotides read TGTGCCAGCGCACGACTAGCGGGAGGGCCTCTAGACCAGTACTTC. Amino acid sequence: CASARLAGGPLDQYF. The V call is TRBV27, the J call TRBJ2-5, with 14 bases matching TRBD2. CDR3 length: 15 residues. Unmatched junction bases numbered 12, after V lost 8 bases and J lost 10 bases. Germline V gene sequence: CDR1 MNHEY, CDR2 SMNVEV (reference sequence).

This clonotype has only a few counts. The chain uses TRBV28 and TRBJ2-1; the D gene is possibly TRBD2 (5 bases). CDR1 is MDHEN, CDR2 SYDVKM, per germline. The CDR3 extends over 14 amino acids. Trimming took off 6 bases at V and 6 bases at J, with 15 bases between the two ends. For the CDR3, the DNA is TGTGCCAGCAGCTACTACGTGCGGGCCAATGAGCAGTTCTTC. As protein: CASSYYVRANEQFF. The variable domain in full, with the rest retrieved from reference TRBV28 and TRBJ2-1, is DVKVTQSSRYLVKRTGEKVFLECVQDMDHENMFWYRQDPGLGLRLIYFSYDVKMKEKGDIPEGYSVSREKKERFSLILESASTNQTSMYLCASSYYVRANEQFFGPGTRLTVL.